This T cell receptor (beta chain) was found in a study of T cell responses to AZD1222 COVID-19 vaccine. Study summary: Analysis merged second doses at about 4 or about 12 weeks.

General observations from the study: The study identified only five or six AZD1222 recipients as seropositive at baseline. The donors showed a predominance of white British ancestry and of females, with possible underestimation of clonal diversity. Close to half of spike-specific TCRs reportedly recognize unmutated variant regions.

A word on this clone: Its target is unknown.

Trimming took off 3 bases at V and 4 bases at J, with 15 bases between the two ends. There are 15 residues in the CDR3. CDR1 is MDHEN, CDR2 SYDVKM, per germline. This table comes from immunoSEQ multiplex PCR, and its TCRdb copy is limited to in-frame clones, with some not included. The table has roughly 100,000 clones, roughly 84% seen once. Sample: peripheral blood, taken on day 0 of AZD1222 vaccination. This sequence originates from an adult in good health. The chain joins TRBV28 to TRBJ2-5, with TRBD2 as a possible D gene (6 bases). As DNA, the CDR3 is TGTGCCAGCAGTTTTAGGTGGGAGGTTGGAGAGACCCAGTACTTC. This sequence encodes CASSFRWEVGETQYF.